This entry concerns a single T cell receptor beta chain. The antigen is unknown. This specimen belongs to a study of T cells in Graves' hyperthyroidism and ophthalmopathy. Study background: Peripheral blood was collected at initial diagnosis, before any treatment.

This CDR3 has 14 amino acids. The germline gives CDR1 LGHDT, CDR2 YNNKEL (reference sequence). Deletions cut 4 bases from V and 5 bases from J, with 11 bases between. Regarding the study as a whole: Stable hyperthyroidism and ophthalmopathy were separated using 13 V-J signatures.

RNA transcripts gave rise to amplified TCR beta CDR3 regions. HTBI primers were employed in a first-round RT-PCR of the TCR CDR3. MiXCR, run by TCRdb on the multiplex PCR reads, gives a single entry per CDR3 protein. The sample lists 490,000 or so distinct CDR3 sequences, about 20% seen once, with about 49% in the top ten. The TCR was taken from a woman in her 70s with Graves' ophthalmopathy. The sample consisted of blood. The V and J genes are TRBV3-1 and TRBJ2-2; D possibly corresponds to TRBD1 (7 bases). The CDR3 loop is CASSRQGGTGELFF. The CDR3 region has the DNA TGTGCCAGCAGCCGACAGGGAGGAACCGGGGAGCTGTTTTTT.